These T cell receptor beta chains were read from a single sample in a study of cytomegalovirus exposure and HLA in healthy donors. Assay used: immunoSEQ multiplex PCR; TCRdb lists only in-frame clones, some missing. The sample yields under 200,000 clones, 60% to 80% seen once. Sequencing was carried out using PBMCs. The receptors originated from a man between 60 and 75 years old in good health and CMV-seronegative. Each CDR3 is given with its conserved first and last residue. A D gene is named only where the DNA matches it firmly. Size is stated for part of the rows, as once, few or many counts, or as a class when the clone is expanded.

-,-,TRBV21-1,TRBJ2-7,CASSKVGQGARNHLYEQYF,-
few,-,TRBV6-1,TRBJ2-5,CASSDGSAEQYF,TGTGCCAGCAGCGACGGGAGCGCTGAGCAGTACTTC
-,TRBD1,TRBV10-3,TRBJ2-2,CAIHRQGDTGELFF,TGTGCCATCCACCGACAGGGAGACACCGGGGAGCTGTTTTTT
-,-,TRBV5-5,TRBJ1-2,CASSLAGNYGYTF,TGTGCCAGCAGTCTCGCAGGGAACTATGGCTACACCTTC
-,-,TRBV11-2,TRBJ1-5,CASSLGSRVGEPQHF,TGTGCCAGCAGCTTAGGGTCGAGGGTCGGGGAGCCCCAGCATTTT
-,-,TRBV5-8,TRBJ1-2,CASSREAAANYGYPF,TGTGCCAGCAGTCGGGAGGCAGCTGCTAACTATGGCTACCCCTTC
-,-,TRBV28,TRBJ2-7,CASSGGFLEQYF,TGTGCCAGCAGCGGCGGGTTCCTCGAGCAGTACTTC
-,-,TRBV19,TRBJ1-1,CASNPSYRNTEAFF,TGTGCCAGTAATCCTTCCTACAGGAACACTGAAGCTTTCTTT
once,-,TRBV14,TRBJ1-3,CASSLTQVSGNTIYF,TGTGCCAGCAGCCTTACCCAGGTCTCTGGAAACACCATATATTTT
-,TRBD2,TRBV2,TRBJ2-7,CASREGLAGMYEQYF,TGTGCCAGCAGGGAGGGACTAGCGGGAATGTACGAGCAGTACTTC
-,TRBD1,TRBV10-3,TRBJ2-2,CAISESMQGQGENTGELFF,TGTGCCATCAGTGAGTCGATGCAGGGGCAGGGGGAGAACACCGGGGAGCTGTTTTTT
-,-,TRBV28,TRBJ2-2,CASSPLIWNTGELFF,TGTGCCAGCAGTCCGCTAATATGGAACACCGGGGAGCTGTTTTTT
-,-,TRBV18,TRBJ1-1,CASSELPSTEAFF,TGTGCCAGCTCAGAGCTACCGAGCACTGAAGCTTTCTTT
-,-,TRBV18,TRBJ1-2,CASSPPGESTYGYTF,TGTGCCAGCTCACCTCCTGGGGAGAGCACATATGGCTACACCTTC
-,TRBD1,TRBV6-1,TRBJ1-1,CASRRGQCEAFF,TGTGCCAGCAGGAGGGGACAGTGTGAAGCTTTCTTT
-,TRBD2,TRBV10-3,TRBJ2-7,CAISPGLAAYEQYF,TGTGCCATCAGCCCCGGACTAGCGGCCTACGAGCAGTACTTC
-,TRBD1,TRBV7-9,TRBJ1-5,CASSLTGEQPQHF,TGTGCCAGCAGCCTTACAGGGGAACAGCCCCAGCATTTT
-,TRBD1,TRBV7-2,TRBJ2-7,CASSPGTGGGYEQYF,TGTGCCAGCAGCCCCGGGACAGGGGGCGGCTACGAGCAGTACTTC
-,TRBD2,TRBV10-1,TRBJ2-3,CASSEGWTSGKNTDTQYF,TGCGCCAGCAGTGAGGGGTGGACTAGCGGGAAAAACACAGATACGCAGTATTTT
-,-,TRBV18,TRBJ1-1,CASSSPWGRVTEAFF,TGTGCCAGCTCATCCCCGTGGGGGCGCGTCACTGAAGCTTTCTTT
once,-,TRBV15,TRBJ1-3,CATSRDPGPGNTIYF,TGTGCCACCAGCAGAGACCCTGGGCCAGGAAACACCATATATTTT
once,-,TRBV30,TRBJ2-7,CAWSVSSYEQYF,TGTGCCTGGAGTGTAAGCTCCTACGAGCAGTACTTC
once,-,TRBV7-9,TRBJ2-3,CASSWAREREDTQYF,TGTGCCAGCAGCTGGGCACGGGAGCGAGAAGATACGCAGTATTTT
once,-,TRBV5-1,TRBJ2-5,CASSPGGAGRGSETQYF,TGCGCCAGCAGCCCTGGTGGTGCAGGCAGGGGAAGTGAGACCCAGTACTTC
-,-,TRBV7-9,TRBJ2-2,CASSSRRTPVPRELFF,TGTGCCAGCAGCTCCCGGAGGACCCCAGTGCCCCGGGAGCTGTTTTTT
-,TRBD1,TRBV5-1,TRBJ1-2,CASSWEGTGNYGYTF,TGCGCCAGCAGCTGGGAAGGGACAGGGAACTATGGCTACACCTTC
-,TRBD1,TRBV27,TRBJ1-6,CASSPIWDRSNSPLHF,TGTGCCAGCAGTCCAATATGGGACAGGTCTAATTCACCCCTCCACTTT
-,-,TRBV5-1,TRBJ2-7,CASSFPGYEQYF,TGCGCCAGCAGCTTCCCGGGATACGAGCAGTACTTC
-,TRBD1,TRBV7-9,TRBJ2-7,CASSIGTARGQYF,TGTGCCAGCAGCATCGGGACAGCACGGGGGCAGTACTTC
-,TRBD1,TRBV6-6,TRBJ2-2,CASSPPGGGTGELFF,TGTGCCAGTTCCCCGCCAGGGGGTGGAACCGGGGAGCTGTTTTTT
-,TRBD1,TRBV10-3,TRBJ2-1,CAISRDRGTYNEQFF,TGTGCCATCAGTCGGGACAGGGGGACCTACAATGAGCAGTTCTTC
few,-,TRBV29-1,TRBJ2-3,CSVGGAAGDTQYF,TGCAGCGTTGGTGGCGCCGCGGGGGATACGCAGTATTTT
-,TRBD2,TRBV2,TRBJ2-7,CASSETSGRAKEQYF,TGTGCCAGCAGTGAAACAAGCGGGAGGGCCAAAGAGCAGTACTTC
-,-,TRBV28,TRBJ1-1,CASRPPGTPNTEAFF,TGTGCCAGCAGACCTCCCGGGACACCTAACACTGAAGCTTTCTTT
-,TRBD2,TRBV5-1,TRBJ2-5,CATGPSGGFETQYF,TGCGCCACCGGGCCAAGCGGGGGATTTGAGACCCAGTACTTC
-,TRBD1,TRBV7-2,TRBJ1-1,CASSREGANTEAFF,TGTGCCAGCAGCCGCGAGGGGGCGAACACTGAAGCTTTCTTT
-,-,TRBV6-5,TRBJ1-1,CASSYREMNTEAFF,TGTGCCAGCAGTTACCGGGAGATGAACACTGAAGCTTTCTTT
-,TRBD1,TRBV2,TRBJ2-5,CASSPGQFSAQYF,TGTGCCAGCAGTCCGGGACAGTTCTCGGCCCAGTACTTC
once,TRBD1,TRBV28,TRBJ1-2,CASSSQQGVVLRGYTF,TGTGCCAGCAGTTCTCAACAGGGGGTAGTATTGAGGGGCTACACCTTC
-,TRBD1,TRBV7-9,TRBJ1-4,CASSVTGGYSLGKLFF,TGTGCCAGCAGCGTGACAGGGGGCTATTCGCTGGGGAAACTGTTTTTT
-,-,TRBV29-1,TRBJ2-1,CSVETSSYNEQFF,TGCAGCGTTGAAACTTCTTCCTACAATGAGCAGTTCTTC
-,-,TRBV5-4,TRBJ2-6,CASSYISGANVLTF,TGTGCCAGCAGCTATATTTCTGGGGCCAACGTCCTGACTTTC
few,-,TRBV7-9,TRBJ1-4,CASSLSTASEKLFF,TGTGCCAGCAGCTTGTCTACTGCTTCTGAAAAACTGTTTTTT
once,TRBD2,TRBV12-5,TRBJ2-1,CASGFLAGENEQFF,TGTGCTAGTGGTTTCCTAGCGGGGGAAAATGAGCAGTTCTTC
-,TRBD2,TRBV13,TRBJ2-3,CASSFSSGRLDTQYF,TGTGCCAGCAGCTTTTCTAGCGGGAGATTAGATACGCAGTATTTT
-,TRBD1,TRBV29-1,TRBJ2-7,CSVYRGLDEQYF,TGCAGCGTATACAGGGGGCTGGACGAGCAGTACTTC
-,-,TRBV19,TRBJ2-7,CASSRTGIYEQYF,TGTGCCAGTAGTAGAACAGGGATCTACGAGCAGTACTTC
-,-,TRBV28,TRBJ1-2,CAIPRDNPNYGYTF,TGTGCCATACCTCGGGACAACCCTAACTATGGCTACACCTTC
few,-,TRBV6-5,TRBJ1-6,CASSSGTLNSPLHF,TGTGCCAGCAGTTCAGGAACTCTCAATTCACCCCTCCACTTT
-,TRBD1,TRBV5-4,TRBJ1-4,CASSLGTGAREKLFF,TGTGCCAGCAGCTTGGGGACAGGCGCTCGGGAAAAACTGTTTTTT
-,TRBD2,TRBV9,TRBJ2-3,CASSGSGGVTRTDTQYF,TGTGCCAGCAGCGGGAGCGGGGGAGTCACTCGCACAGATACGCAGTATTTT
-,-,TRBV27,TRBJ1-5,CASSPGGFASNQPQHF,TGTGCCAGCAGCCCCGGGGGGTTCGCAAGCAATCAGCCCCAGCATTTT
-,-,TRBV19,TRBJ2-2,CASTRDFNTGELFF,TGTGCCAGTACCCGGGACTTCAACACCGGGGAGCTGTTTTTT
-,-,TRBV2,TRBJ1-2,CASSEAGRGLYGYPF,TGTGCCAGCAGTGAAGCCGGGAGGGGACTCTATGGCTACCCCTTC